The source of this T cell receptor (beta chain) is a study of neurological immune-mediated disorders. Libraries from sorted cells used approximately 940,000 T cells (CD4+ or CD8+). This clonotype was recorded many times. The antigen is undetermined. TCRdb called the 5' RACE reads again in MiXCR, with one record for every CDR3 protein. This sample has roughly 20,000 distinct CDR3 sequences, with approximately 15% found just once. Study-level points and caveats: None of the CDR3 amino acid sequences in expanded clones turned up in more than one subject, which points to private repertoires in all groups. The level of TCR clonal expansion was highest in patients with HTLV-1-associated myelopathy and lowest in multiple sclerosis, where it fell below the level seen in healthy controls. One cluster of related CDR3 sequences contained, by phylogenetic grouping, the repertoires of 18 of 34 multiple sclerosis patients and formed a possible signature.

J gave up 2 bases and V 4 bases, and 11 bases lay outside the gene matches. The CDR3 loop spans 17 amino acids. Germline CDR1 SGDLS, CDR2 YYNGEE. This sequence originates from a young woman with multiple sclerosis. Sequencing input: CD8+ T cells from blood. The J gene is TRBJ2-1, the V gene TRBV9; 8 nucleotides line up with TRBD2. DNA for the CDR3: TGTGCCAGCAGCCACAACTACGAAGCGGGAGCCTACAATGAGCAGTTCTTC. It is translated as CASSHNYEAGAYNEQFF.